This entry concerns a single T cell receptor beta chain. What it recognizes is unknown. This sample stems from a study of T cells expressing NK-cell markers. Study-level points and caveats: Topping the CD3+CD56-NKG2C+ fraction as well were these clonotypes, in a few donors.

The CDR3 has 17 residues. Germline CDR1 DFQATT, CDR2 SNEGSKA (reference sequence). TCRdb re-called the 5' RACE reads and shows each CDR3 protein once, DNA omitted. The repertoire table contains about 450,000 distinct CDR3 sequences. This chain uses TRBV20-1 with TRBJ2-3; the D call of TRBD2 rests on TCRdb alone, since no DNA is present to check it. This clonotype was sampled from a woman aged 18 to 75 in good health. Sequencing was carried out using blood T cells: a sorted CD56 or NKG2C T cell subset, CD4+ or CD8+ T cells, or bulk PBMC T cells (not recorded which). Here the CDR3 reads CSAPRDIAGVSTDTQYF.